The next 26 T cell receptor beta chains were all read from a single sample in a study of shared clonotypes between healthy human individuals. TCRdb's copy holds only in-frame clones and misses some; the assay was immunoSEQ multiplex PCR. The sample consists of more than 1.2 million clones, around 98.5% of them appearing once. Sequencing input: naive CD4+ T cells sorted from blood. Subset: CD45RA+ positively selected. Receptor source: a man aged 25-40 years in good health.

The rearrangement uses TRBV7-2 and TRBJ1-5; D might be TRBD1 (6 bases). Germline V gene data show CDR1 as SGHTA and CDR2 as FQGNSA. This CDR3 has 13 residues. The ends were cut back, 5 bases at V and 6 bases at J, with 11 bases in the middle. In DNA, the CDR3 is TGTGCCAGCAGCGCGCGCAGGGGTCAGCCCCAGCATTTT. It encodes CASSARRGQPQHF.

CDR3 DNA sequence: TGTGCCAGCAGTGTCCCGGGCTTCTACGAGCAGTACTTC. Translated: CASSVPGFYEQYF. The genes are TRBV2 and TRBJ2-7; D is uncertain. CDR1 is SNHLY, CDR2 FYNNEI, per germline. This CDR3 comprises 13 residues. The ends were cut back, 4 bases at V and 3 bases at J, with 10 bases in the middle.

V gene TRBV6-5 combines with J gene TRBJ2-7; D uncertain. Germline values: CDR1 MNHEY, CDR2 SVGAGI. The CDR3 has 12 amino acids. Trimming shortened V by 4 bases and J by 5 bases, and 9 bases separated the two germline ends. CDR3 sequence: CASSSLGNEQYF. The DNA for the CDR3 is TGTGCCAGCAGTTCTCTAGGAAACGAGCAGTACTTC.

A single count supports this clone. The CDR3 nucleotides read TGTGCCAGCAGCAAGGCAGAGACCCAGTACTTC. This translates into CASSKAETQYF. J is TRBJ2-5 and V is TRBV21-1; the listed D gene, TRBD1, was not tested against the DNA. TRBV21-1 is a pseudogene locus. CDR3 length: 11 amino acids.

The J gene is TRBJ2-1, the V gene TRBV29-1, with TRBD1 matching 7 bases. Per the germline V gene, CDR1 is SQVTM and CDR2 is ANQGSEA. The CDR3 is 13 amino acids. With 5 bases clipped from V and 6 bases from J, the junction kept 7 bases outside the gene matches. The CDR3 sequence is CSVRQGIGNEQFF. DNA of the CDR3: TGCAGCGTTCGACAGGGAATCGGCAATGAGCAGTTCTTC.

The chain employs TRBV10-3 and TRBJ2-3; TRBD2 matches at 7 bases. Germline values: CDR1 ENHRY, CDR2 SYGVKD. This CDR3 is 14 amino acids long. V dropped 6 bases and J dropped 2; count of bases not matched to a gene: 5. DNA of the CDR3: TGTGCCATCAGCCCCGGGACTACCACAGATACGCAGTATTTT. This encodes CAISPGTTTDTQYF.

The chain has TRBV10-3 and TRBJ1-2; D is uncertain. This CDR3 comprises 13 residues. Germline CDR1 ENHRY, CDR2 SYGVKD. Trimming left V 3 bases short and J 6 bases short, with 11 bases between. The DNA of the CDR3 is TGTGCCATCAGTGACCGGGGAGGTGATGGCTACACCTTC. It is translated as CAISDRGGDGYTF.

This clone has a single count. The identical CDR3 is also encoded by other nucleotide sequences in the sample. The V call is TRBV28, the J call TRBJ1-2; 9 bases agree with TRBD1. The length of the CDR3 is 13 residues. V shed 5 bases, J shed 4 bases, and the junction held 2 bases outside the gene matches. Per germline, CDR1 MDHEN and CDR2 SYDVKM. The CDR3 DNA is TGTGCCAGCAGTCGGACAGGGGTCTATGGCTACACCTTC. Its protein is CASSRTGVYGYTF.

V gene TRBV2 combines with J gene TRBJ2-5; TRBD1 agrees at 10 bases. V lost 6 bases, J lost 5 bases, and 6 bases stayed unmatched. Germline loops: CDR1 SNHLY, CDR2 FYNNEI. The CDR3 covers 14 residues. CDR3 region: CASRRQGAYETQYF. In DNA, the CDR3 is TGTGCCAGCAGACGACAGGGGGCTTATGAGACCCAGTACTTC.

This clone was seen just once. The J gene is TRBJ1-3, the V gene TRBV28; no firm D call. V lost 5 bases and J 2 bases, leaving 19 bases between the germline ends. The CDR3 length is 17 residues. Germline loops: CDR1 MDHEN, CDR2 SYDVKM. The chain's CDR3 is CASSPSPAPDPGNTIYF. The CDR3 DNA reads TGTGCCAGCAGTCCCTCCCCAGCCCCGGACCCTGGAAACACCATATATTTT.

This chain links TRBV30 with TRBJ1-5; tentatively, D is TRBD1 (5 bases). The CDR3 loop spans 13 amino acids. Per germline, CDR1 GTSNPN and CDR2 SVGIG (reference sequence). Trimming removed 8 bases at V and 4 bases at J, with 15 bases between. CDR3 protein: CAVSQGRNQPQHF. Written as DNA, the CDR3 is TGTGCCGTCAGCCAGGGTAGGAATCAGCCCCAGCATTTT.

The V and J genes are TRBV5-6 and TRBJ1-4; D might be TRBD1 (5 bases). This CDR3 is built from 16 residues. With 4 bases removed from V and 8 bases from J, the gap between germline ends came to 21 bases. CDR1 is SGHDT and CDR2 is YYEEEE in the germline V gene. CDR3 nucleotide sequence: TGTGCCAGCAGCCTATACCAACAGGTCACAGGCGAAAAACTGTTTTTT. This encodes CASSLYQQVTGEKLFF. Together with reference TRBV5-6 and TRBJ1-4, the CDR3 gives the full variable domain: DAGVTQSPTHLIKTRGQQVTLRCSPKSGHDTVSWYQQALGQGPQFIFQYYEEEERQRGNFPDRFSGHQFPNYSSELNVNALLLGDSALYLCASSLYQQVTGEKLFFGSGTQLSVL.

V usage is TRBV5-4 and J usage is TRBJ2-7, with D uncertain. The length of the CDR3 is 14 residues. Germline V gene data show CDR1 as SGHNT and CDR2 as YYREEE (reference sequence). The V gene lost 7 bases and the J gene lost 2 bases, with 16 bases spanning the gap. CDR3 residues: CASFSKTAPYEQYF. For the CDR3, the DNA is TGTGCCAGCTTCTCGAAGACGGCTCCCTACGAGCAGTACTTC.

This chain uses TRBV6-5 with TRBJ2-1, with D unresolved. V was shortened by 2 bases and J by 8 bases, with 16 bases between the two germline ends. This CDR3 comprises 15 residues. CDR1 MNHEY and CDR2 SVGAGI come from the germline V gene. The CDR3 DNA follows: TGTGCCAGCAGTTACGAAGCGACCCTTAACGATGAGCAGTTCTTC. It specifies CASSYEATLNDEQFF.

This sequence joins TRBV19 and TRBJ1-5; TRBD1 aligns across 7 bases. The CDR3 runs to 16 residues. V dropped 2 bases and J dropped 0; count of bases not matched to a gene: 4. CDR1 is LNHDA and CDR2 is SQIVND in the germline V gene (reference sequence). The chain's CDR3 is CASSISTGSSNQPQHF. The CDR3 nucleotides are TGTGCCAGTAGTATATCGACAGGGAGTAGCAATCAGCCCCAGCATTTT.

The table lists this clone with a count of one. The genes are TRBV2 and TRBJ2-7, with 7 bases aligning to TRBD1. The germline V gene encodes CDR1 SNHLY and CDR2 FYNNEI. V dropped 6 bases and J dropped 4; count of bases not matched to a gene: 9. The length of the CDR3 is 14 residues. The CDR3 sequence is CASRATGTLYEQYF. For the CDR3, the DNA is TGTGCCAGCAGAGCGACAGGGACCCTGTACGAGCAGTACTTC.

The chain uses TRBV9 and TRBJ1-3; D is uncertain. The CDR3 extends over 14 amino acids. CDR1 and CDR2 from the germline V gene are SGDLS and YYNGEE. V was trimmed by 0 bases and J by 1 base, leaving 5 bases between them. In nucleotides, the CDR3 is TGTGCCAGCAGCGTAGCGTTATCTGGAAACACCATATATTTT. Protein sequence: CASSVALSGNTIYF.

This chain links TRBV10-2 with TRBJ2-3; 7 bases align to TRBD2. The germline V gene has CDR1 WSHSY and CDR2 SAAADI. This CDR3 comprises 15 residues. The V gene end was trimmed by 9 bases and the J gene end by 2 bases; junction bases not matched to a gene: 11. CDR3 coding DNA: TGCGCCAGTCGAGCGGGACCGCTGACCACAGATACGCAGTATTTT. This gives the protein CASRAGPLTTDTQYF.

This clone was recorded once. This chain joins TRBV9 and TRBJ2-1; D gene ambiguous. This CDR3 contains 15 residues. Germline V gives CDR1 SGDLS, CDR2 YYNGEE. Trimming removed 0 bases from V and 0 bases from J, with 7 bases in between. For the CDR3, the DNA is TGTGCCAGCAGCGTAGACGTTAGCTCCTACAATGAGCAGTTCTTC. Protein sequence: CASSVDVSSYNEQFF.

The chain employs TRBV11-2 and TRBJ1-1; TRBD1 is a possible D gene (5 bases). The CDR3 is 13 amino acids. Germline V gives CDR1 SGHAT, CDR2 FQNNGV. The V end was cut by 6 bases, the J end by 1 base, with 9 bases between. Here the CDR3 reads CASRGAPNTEAFF. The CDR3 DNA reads TGTGCCAGCAGAGGGGCCCCGAACACTGAAGCTTTCTTT.

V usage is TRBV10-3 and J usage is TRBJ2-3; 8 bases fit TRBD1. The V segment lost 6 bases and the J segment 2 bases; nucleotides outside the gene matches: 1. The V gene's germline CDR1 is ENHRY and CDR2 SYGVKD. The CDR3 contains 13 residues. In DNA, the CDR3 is TGTGCCATCAGGGGACAGGACACAGATACGCAGTATTTT. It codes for CAIRGQDTDTQYF.

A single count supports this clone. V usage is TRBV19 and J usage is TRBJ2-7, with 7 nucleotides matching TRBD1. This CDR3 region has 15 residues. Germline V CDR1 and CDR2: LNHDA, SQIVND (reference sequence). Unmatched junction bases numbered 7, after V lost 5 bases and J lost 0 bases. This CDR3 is CASSDSGTVSYEQYF. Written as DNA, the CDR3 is TGTGCCAGTAGTGACTCCGGGACAGTCTCCTACGAGCAGTACTTC.

The CDR3 is CASSETPGADQPQHF. CDR3 DNA sequence: TGTGCCAGCAGTGAAACCCCGGGGGCCGATCAGCCCCAGCATTTT. The chain links TRBV6-1 to TRBJ1-5; D possibly corresponds to TRBD1 (6 bases). There are 15 residues in the CDR3. Trimming removed 2 bases from V and 5 bases from J, with 13 bases in between. Germline V gene lookup returns CDR1 MNHNS and CDR2 SASEGT.

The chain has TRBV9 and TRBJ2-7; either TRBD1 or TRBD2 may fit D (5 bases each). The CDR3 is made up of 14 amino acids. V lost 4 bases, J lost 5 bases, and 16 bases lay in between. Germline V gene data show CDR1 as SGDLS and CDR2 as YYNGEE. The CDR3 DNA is TGTGCCAGCAGCCAGACTGTGGGGGACCACGAGCAGTACTTC. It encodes CASSQTVGDHEQYF.

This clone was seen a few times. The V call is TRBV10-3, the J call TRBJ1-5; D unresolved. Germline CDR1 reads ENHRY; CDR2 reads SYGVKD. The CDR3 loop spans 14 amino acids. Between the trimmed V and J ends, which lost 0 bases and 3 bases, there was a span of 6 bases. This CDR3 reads CAISESGHNQPQHF. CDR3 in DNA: TGTGCCATCAGTGAGTCCGGGCACAATCAGCCCCAGCATTTT.

The CDR3 loop reads CASSPLRGRRYNEQFF. The DNA of the CDR3 is TGTGCCAGCAGTCCCCTTCGTGGGAGGAGGTACAATGAGCAGTTCTTC. The rearrangement joins TRBV28 to TRBJ2-1, with a tentative D call TRBD2 (6 bases). Deletions cut 5 bases from V and 4 bases from J, with 18 bases between. The CDR3 is 16 residues long. Germline CDR1 reads MDHEN; CDR2 reads SYDVKM.